This is a list of T cell receptor beta chains from one sample in a study of cytomegalovirus exposure and HLA in healthy donors. Clones were sequenced by immunoSEQ multiplex PCR, and TCRdb holds only the in-frame ones, with some missing. Among around 150,000 clones listed, approximately 68% were seen once. Sequencing was done on a sample of PBMCs. The receptors shown here come from a man aged 55 to 70 in good health and CMV-seronegative. Both conserved end residues are part of each CDR3. The D gene is left open where the match is weak. A row's size may be missing; if present it is once, few, many or a size class.

d_call: TRBD2; v_call: TRBV7-6; j_call: TRBJ2-1; clone_size: NA; cdr3_nt: TGTGCCAGCAGCTCCCAAACCGGGACTAATAACAATGAGCAGTTCTTC; cdr3_aa: CASSSQTGTNNNEQFF
d_call: TRBD1; v_call: TRBV7-9; j_call: TRBJ2-2; clone_size: few; cdr3_nt: TGTGCCAGCAGCTTGTGGCGGGACAGGGGGCAGACCGGGGAGCTGTTTTTT; cdr3_aa: CASSLWRDRGQTGELFF
d_call: NA; v_call: TRBV2; j_call: TRBJ2-7; clone_size: NA; cdr3_nt: TGTGCCAGCAGTGAACGCAGGAACTCCTACGAGCAGTACTTC; cdr3_aa: CASSERRNSYEQYF
d_call: TRBD1; v_call: TRBV4-2; j_call: TRBJ1-1; clone_size: few; cdr3_nt: TGTGCCAGCAGCCAAGAGGGGACAGATAACACTGAAGCTTTCTTT; cdr3_aa: CASSQEGTDNTEAFF
d_call: NA; v_call: TRBV27; j_call: TRBJ2-7; clone_size: once; cdr3_nt: TGTGCCAGCAGTTTAGGCGGGAACTCCTACGAGCAGTACTTT; cdr3_aa: CASSLGGNSYEQYF
d_call: NA; v_call: TRBV4-1; j_call: TRBJ2-2; clone_size: NA; cdr3_nt: TGCGCCAGCAGCCAAGATGGAGCGGTTCGGGGGGAGCTGTTTTTT; cdr3_aa: CASSQDGAVRGELFF
d_call: TRBD1; v_call: TRBV12-5; j_call: TRBJ2-5; clone_size: few; cdr3_nt: TGTGCTAGTGGTTTGTACAGGGGGACCGGGGAGACCCAGTACTTC; cdr3_aa: CASGLYRGTGETQYF
d_call: TRBD1; v_call: TRBV25-1; j_call: TRBJ1-4; clone_size: NA; cdr3_nt: TGTGCCAGCAGTGAGACAGGGTTAACTAATGAAAAACTGTTTTTT; cdr3_aa: CASSETGLTNEKLFF
d_call: TRBD1; v_call: TRBV28; j_call: TRBJ1-1; clone_size: NA; cdr3_nt: TGTGCCAGCAGTTTAGAGGGGACAGGGTCCTATCGGGCTTTCTTT; cdr3_aa: CASSLEGTGSYRAFF
d_call: TRBD2; v_call: TRBV9; j_call: TRBJ2-1; clone_size: few; cdr3_nt: TGTGCCAGCAGCGTCACGGGAGGGTTCAATGAGCAGTTCTTC; cdr3_aa: CASSVTGGFNEQFF
d_call: NA; v_call: TRBV28; j_call: TRBJ2-2; clone_size: NA; cdr3_nt: TGTGCCAGCGGAAGAGGCAGACTGAACACCGGGGAGCTGTTTTTT; cdr3_aa: CASGRGRLNTGELFF
d_call: NA; v_call: TRBV27; j_call: TRBJ2-7; clone_size: NA; cdr3_nt: TGTGCCAGCAGTTCCGGCTACGAGCAGTACTTC; cdr3_aa: CASSSGYEQYF
d_call: TRBD1; v_call: TRBV19; j_call: TRBJ1-1; clone_size: NA; cdr3_nt: TGTGCCAGTAGTATCAACCAGGGGGAAGCAGCTTTCTTT; cdr3_aa: CASSINQGEAAFF
d_call: NA; v_call: TRBV4-2; j_call: TRBJ1-1; clone_size: NA; cdr3_nt: TGTGCCAGCAGCCAAGATGACAGGGAAGCTTTCTTT; cdr3_aa: CASSQDDREAFF
d_call: NA; v_call: TRBV6-4; j_call: TRBJ2-3; clone_size: NA; cdr3_nt: TGTGCCAGCAGGACCGCGGGGTCTAGCACAGATACGCAGTATTTT; cdr3_aa: CASRTAGSSTDTQYF
d_call: NA; v_call: TRBV20-1; j_call: TRBJ1-1; clone_size: NA; cdr3_nt: TGCAGTGCTAGTAGCCGGAGCGAAGCTTTCTTT; cdr3_aa: CSASSRSEAFF
d_call: TRBD2; v_call: TRBV6-1; j_call: TRBJ2-1; clone_size: NA; cdr3_nt: TGTGCCAGCAGACTAGCGGTCCTTAATGAGCAGTTCTTC; cdr3_aa: CASRLAVLNEQFF
d_call: TRBD2; v_call: TRBV9; j_call: TRBJ2-1; clone_size: NA; cdr3_nt: TGTGCCAGCAGCCCCCGGGCTAGCGGGAGAATGGGCAATGAGCAGTTCTTC; cdr3_aa: CASSPRASGRMGNEQFF
d_call: TRBD2; v_call: TRBV7-6; j_call: TRBJ2-3; clone_size: NA; cdr3_nt: TGTGCCAGCAGCTTAGCCCTAGCGGGAGAGGGCACAGATACGCAGTATTTT; cdr3_aa: CASSLALAGEGTDTQYF
d_call: NA; v_call: TRBV18; j_call: TRBJ2-2; clone_size: few; cdr3_nt: TGTGCCAGCTCACCACGGGGCAGTCCAATAAACACCGGGGAGCTGTTTTTT; cdr3_aa: CASSPRGSPINTGELFF
d_call: TRBD2; v_call: TRBV27; j_call: TRBJ2-1; clone_size: NA; cdr3_nt: TGTGCCAGCGGGAGGGCCTACAATGAGCAGTTCTTC; cdr3_aa: CASGRAYNEQFF
d_call: TRBD2; v_call: TRBV11-2; j_call: TRBJ2-3; clone_size: NA; cdr3_nt: TGTGCCAGCAGCTTAAGGGGACTAGCGGGCGCCGATACGCAGTATTTT; cdr3_aa: CASSLRGLAGADTQYF
d_call: NA; v_call: TRBV18; j_call: TRBJ2-5; clone_size: NA; cdr3_nt: TGTGCCAGCTCACCCACAGAGCCCCAAGAGACCCAGTACTTC; cdr3_aa: CASSPTEPQETQYF
d_call: NA; v_call: TRBV29-1; j_call: TRBJ1-1; clone_size: NA; cdr3_nt: TGCAGCGTTGGGTCGGGGGAGGGTTTTGGGGCTTTCTTT; cdr3_aa: CSVGSGEGFGAFF
d_call: TRBD2; v_call: TRBV14; j_call: TRBJ2-1; clone_size: few; cdr3_nt: TGTGCCAGCAGCCAAGAGGGTCGACTAGCGGGAGGGCCAGTCCTTCAGTTCTTC; cdr3_aa: CASSQEGRLAGGPVLQFF
d_call: TRBD2; v_call: TRBV6-4; j_call: TRBJ2-1; clone_size: NA; cdr3_nt: TGTGCCAGCAGTGCCTCCGGGACTAGCAATGAGCAGTTCTTC; cdr3_aa: CASSASGTSNEQFF
d_call: NA; v_call: TRBV2; j_call: TRBJ2-1; clone_size: few; cdr3_nt: TGTGCCAGCAGTGAATTGCGAGGTGAGCAGTTCTTC; cdr3_aa: CASSELRGEQFF
d_call: TRBD1; v_call: TRBV18; j_call: TRBJ1-5; clone_size: NA; cdr3_nt: TGTGCCAGCTCCCGGGACAGGGAGAATCAGCCCCAGCATTTT; cdr3_aa: CASSRDRENQPQHF
d_call: TRBD2; v_call: TRBV10-3; j_call: TRBJ2-3; clone_size: NA; cdr3_nt: TGTGCCATCAAGGCTAGCGGGGCAGATACGCAGTATTTT; cdr3_aa: CAIKASGADTQYF
d_call: NA; v_call: TRBV19; j_call: TRBJ1-5; clone_size: NA; cdr3_nt: TGTGCCACCGCAGGGACTGGCAATCAGCCCCAGCATTTT; cdr3_aa: CATAGTGNQPQHF
d_call: NA; v_call: TRBV19; j_call: TRBJ1-1; clone_size: once; cdr3_nt: TGTGCCAGTAGCAGGGGTACTGAAGCTTTCTTT; cdr3_aa: CASSRGTEAFF
d_call: NA; v_call: TRBV7-2; j_call: TRBJ1-5; clone_size: NA; cdr3_nt: TGTGCCAGCAGCTTGAGTCAGGGGAGAAATCAGCCCCAGCATTTT; cdr3_aa: CASSLSQGRNQPQHF
d_call: NA; v_call: TRBV6-6; j_call: TRBJ1-5; clone_size: NA; cdr3_nt: TGTGCCAGCACCCCCCCGGGTAGTCAGCCCCAGCATTTT; cdr3_aa: CASTPPGSQPQHF
d_call: TRBD1; v_call: TRBV27; j_call: TRBJ1-2; clone_size: NA; cdr3_nt: TGTGCCAGCAGTTGGGACAGAGCCTATGGCTACACCTTC; cdr3_aa: CASSWDRAYGYTF
d_call: NA; v_call: TRBV9; j_call: TRBJ2-7; clone_size: NA; cdr3_nt: TGTGCCAGCAGCGTAGGGGTCGGGAGTAGTAACGAGCAGTACTTC; cdr3_aa: CASSVGVGSSNEQYF
d_call: NA; v_call: TRBV19; j_call: TRBJ2-4; clone_size: few; cdr3_nt: TGTGCCAGTAGTAGACCCTCGAGGCCCATTCAGTACTTC; cdr3_aa: CASSRPSRPIQYF
d_call: TRBD2; v_call: TRBV27; j_call: TRBJ2-2; clone_size: NA; cdr3_nt: TGTGCCAGCAGTTTAGCGGGAGGGTTGGCCGGGGAGCTGTTTTTT; cdr3_aa: CASSLAGGLAGELFF
d_call: NA; v_call: TRBV5-6; j_call: TRBJ1-2; clone_size: NA; cdr3_nt: TGTGCCAGCAAGCAGGGTTTACCTAACTATGGCTACACCTTC; cdr3_aa: CASKQGLPNYGYTF
d_call: NA; v_call: TRBV5-1; j_call: TRBJ1-1; clone_size: NA; cdr3_nt: TGCGCCAGCAGCTTGATGCTCGGGGGGTTGGAAGCTTTCTTT; cdr3_aa: CASSLMLGGLEAFF
d_call: TRBD1; v_call: TRBV9; j_call: TRBJ2-2; clone_size: NA; cdr3_nt: TGTGCCAGCAGCTTTCGGACAGGGATAGTCGCCGGGGAGCTGTTTTTT; cdr3_aa: CASSFRTGIVAGELFF
d_call: TRBD2; v_call: TRBV6-4; j_call: TRBJ2-3; clone_size: few; cdr3_nt: TGTGCCAGCAGTGACAAGCGGGAGATGCCAGATACGCAGTATTTT; cdr3_aa: CASSDKREMPDTQYF
d_call: TRBD2; v_call: TRBV9; j_call: TRBJ2-3; clone_size: NA; cdr3_nt: TGTGCCAGCAGCATAAGCGGGGGGGCGGGGACAGATACGCAGTATTTT; cdr3_aa: CASSISGGAGTDTQYF
d_call: TRBD1; v_call: TRBV28; j_call: TRBJ1-1; clone_size: once; cdr3_nt: TGTGCCAGCAGTCAACAACAGGGGTTGAACACTGAAGCTTTCTTT; cdr3_aa: CASSQQQGLNTEAFF
d_call: NA; v_call: TRBV6-5; j_call: TRBJ1-2; clone_size: few; cdr3_nt: TGTGCCAGCAGTGTCCGGGACACGAACTATGGCTACACCTTC; cdr3_aa: CASSVRDTNYGYTF
d_call: NA; v_call: TRBV29-1; j_call: TRBJ2-7; clone_size: NA; cdr3_nt: TGCAGCGTTGACCTGGACGGAGGCGAGCAGTACTTC; cdr3_aa: CSVDLDGGEQYF
d_call: NA; v_call: TRBV5-8; j_call: TRBJ2-7; clone_size: once; cdr3_nt: TGTGCCAGCAGTGTCTTTACGGACAGAGTCTACGAGCAGTACTTC; cdr3_aa: CASSVFTDRVYEQYF
d_call: TRBD1; v_call: TRBV14; j_call: TRBJ1-5; clone_size: NA; cdr3_nt: TGTGCCAGCAGCCGGGCAGGGGGCGATCAGCCCCAGCATTTT; cdr3_aa: CASSRAGGDQPQHF
d_call: NA; v_call: TRBV5-1; j_call: TRBJ1-4; clone_size: NA; cdr3_nt: TGCGCCAGCAGCATCCTACAGGGTCAGGAAAAACTGTTTTTT; cdr3_aa: CASSILQGQEKLFF
d_call: TRBD2; v_call: TRBV7-3; j_call: TRBJ2-3; clone_size: NA; cdr3_nt: TGTGCCAGCAGCTCCGGACTAGCGCCCGGCACAGATACGCAGTATTTT; cdr3_aa: CASSSGLAPGTDTQYF
d_call: TRBD2; v_call: TRBV7-9; j_call: TRBJ2-7; clone_size: few; cdr3_nt: TGTGCCAGCAGCTTATTCCCGTTACTAGCGGAGGAATACGAGCAGTACTTC; cdr3_aa: CASSLFPLLAEEYEQYF
d_call: TRBD1; v_call: TRBV4-1; j_call: TRBJ1-4; clone_size: NA; cdr3_nt: TGCGCCAGCAGCCTCATAGGGGGGGACAGGGTTAATGAAAAACTGTTTTTT; cdr3_aa: CASSLIGGDRVNEKLFF
d_call: NA; v_call: TRBV2; j_call: TRBJ2-5; clone_size: NA; cdr3_nt: TGTGCCAGCAGTGGTCAGGGTTGGGAGACCCAGTACTTC; cdr3_aa: CASSGQGWETQYF
d_call: TRBD1; v_call: TRBV5-1; j_call: TRBJ1-6; clone_size: NA; cdr3_nt: TGCGCCAGCAGCTCTACCGGACAGGGAAATATTTCACCCCTCCACTTT; cdr3_aa: CASSSTGQGNISPLHF